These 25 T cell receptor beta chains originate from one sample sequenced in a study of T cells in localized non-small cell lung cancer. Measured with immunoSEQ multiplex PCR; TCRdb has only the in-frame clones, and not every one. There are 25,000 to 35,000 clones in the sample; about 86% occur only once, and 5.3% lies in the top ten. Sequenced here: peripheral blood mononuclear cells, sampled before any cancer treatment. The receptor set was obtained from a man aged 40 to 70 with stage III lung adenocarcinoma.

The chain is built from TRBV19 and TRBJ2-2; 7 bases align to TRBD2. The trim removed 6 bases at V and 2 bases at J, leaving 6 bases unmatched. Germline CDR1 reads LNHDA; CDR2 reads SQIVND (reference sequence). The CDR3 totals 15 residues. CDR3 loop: CASSRDYTNTGELFF. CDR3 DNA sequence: TGTGCCAGTAGCCGGGACTACACAAACACCGGGGAGCTGTTTTTT.

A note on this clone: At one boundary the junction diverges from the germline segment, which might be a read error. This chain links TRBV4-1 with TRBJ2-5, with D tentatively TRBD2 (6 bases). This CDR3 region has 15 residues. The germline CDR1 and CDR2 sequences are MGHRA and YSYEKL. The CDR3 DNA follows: TGCGCCAGCAGCCCCCTAGATGCGGGGCAAGGGACCCAGTACTTC. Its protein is CASSPLDAGQGTQYF.

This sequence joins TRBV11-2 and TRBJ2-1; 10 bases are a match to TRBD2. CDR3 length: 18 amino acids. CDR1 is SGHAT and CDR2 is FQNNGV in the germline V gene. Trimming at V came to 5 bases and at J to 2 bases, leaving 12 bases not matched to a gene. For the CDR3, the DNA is TGTGCCAGCAGCCCAAATCTCGCCGGGACTAGCGCCTACAATGAGCAGTTCTTC. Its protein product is CASSPNLAGTSAYNEQFF.

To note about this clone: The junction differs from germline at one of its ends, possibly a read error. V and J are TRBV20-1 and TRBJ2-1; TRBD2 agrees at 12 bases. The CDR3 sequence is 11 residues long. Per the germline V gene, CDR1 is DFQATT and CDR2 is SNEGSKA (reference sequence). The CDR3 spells CSAALGTSGLF. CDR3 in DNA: TGCAGTGCTGCTCTAGGGACTAGCGGGCTCTTC.

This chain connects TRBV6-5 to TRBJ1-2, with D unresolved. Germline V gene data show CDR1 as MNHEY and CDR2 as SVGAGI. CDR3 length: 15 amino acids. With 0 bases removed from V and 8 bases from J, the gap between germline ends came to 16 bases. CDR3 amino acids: CASSYSGSLPIGYTF. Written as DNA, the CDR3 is TGTGCCAGCAGTTACTCAGGCAGCCTCCCTATAGGCTACACCTTC.

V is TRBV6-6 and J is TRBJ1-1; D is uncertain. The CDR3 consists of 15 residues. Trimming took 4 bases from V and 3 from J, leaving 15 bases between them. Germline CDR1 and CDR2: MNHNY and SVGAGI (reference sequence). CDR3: CASSSRWGKDTEAFF. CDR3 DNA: TGTGCCAGCAGTTCCCGTTGGGGAAAGGACACTGAAGCTTTCTTT.

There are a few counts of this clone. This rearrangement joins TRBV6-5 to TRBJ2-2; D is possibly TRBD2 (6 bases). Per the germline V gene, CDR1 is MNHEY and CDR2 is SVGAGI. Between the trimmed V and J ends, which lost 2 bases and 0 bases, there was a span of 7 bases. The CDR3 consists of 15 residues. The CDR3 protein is CASSYGGSNTGELFF. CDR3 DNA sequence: TGTGCCAGCAGTTACGGGGGGTCGAACACCGGGGAGCTGTTTTTT.

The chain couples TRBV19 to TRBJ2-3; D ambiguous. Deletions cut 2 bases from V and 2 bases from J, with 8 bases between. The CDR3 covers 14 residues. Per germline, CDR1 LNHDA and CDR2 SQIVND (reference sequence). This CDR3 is CASSIKVHTDTQYF. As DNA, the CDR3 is TGTGCCAGTAGTATAAAAGTCCACACAGATACGCAGTATTTT.

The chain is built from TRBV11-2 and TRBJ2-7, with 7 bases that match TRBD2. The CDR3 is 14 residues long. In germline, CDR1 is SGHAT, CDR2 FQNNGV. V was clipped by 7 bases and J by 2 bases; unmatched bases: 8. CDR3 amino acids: CASIASGKTYEQYF. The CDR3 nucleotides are TGTGCCAGCATCGCGAGCGGGAAGACCTACGAGCAGTACTTC.

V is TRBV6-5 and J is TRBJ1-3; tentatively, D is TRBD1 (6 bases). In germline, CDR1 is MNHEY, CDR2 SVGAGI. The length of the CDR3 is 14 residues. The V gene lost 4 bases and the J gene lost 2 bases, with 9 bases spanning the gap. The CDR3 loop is CASSSPGAGNTIYF. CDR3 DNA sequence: TGTGCCAGCAGTTCCCCAGGGGCTGGAAACACCATATATTTT.

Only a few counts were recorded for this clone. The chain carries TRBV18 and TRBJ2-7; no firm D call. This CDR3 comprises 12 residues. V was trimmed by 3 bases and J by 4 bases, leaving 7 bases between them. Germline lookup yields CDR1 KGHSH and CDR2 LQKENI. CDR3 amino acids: CASSPAGYEQYF. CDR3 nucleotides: TGTGCCAGCTCACCTGCTGGTTACGAGCAGTACTTC. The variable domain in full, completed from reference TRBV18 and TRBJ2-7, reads NAGVMQNPRHLVRRRGQEARLRCSPMKGHSHVYWYRQLPEEGLKFMVYLQKENIIDESGMPKERFSAEFPKEGPSILRIQQVVRGDSAAYFCASSPAGYEQYFGPGTRLTVT.

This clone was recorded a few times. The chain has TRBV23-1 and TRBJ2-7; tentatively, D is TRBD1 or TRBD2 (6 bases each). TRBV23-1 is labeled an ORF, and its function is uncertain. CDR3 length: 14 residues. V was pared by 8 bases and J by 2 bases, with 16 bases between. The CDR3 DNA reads TGCGCCAGCGCCTGGGGGGCCCCAACCTACGAGCAGTACGTC. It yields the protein CASAWGAPTYEQYV.

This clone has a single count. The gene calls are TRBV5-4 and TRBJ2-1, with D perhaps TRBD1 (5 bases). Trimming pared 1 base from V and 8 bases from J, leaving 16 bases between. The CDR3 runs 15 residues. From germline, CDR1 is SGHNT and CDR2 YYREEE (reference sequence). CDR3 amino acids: CASSLWGSRLDEQFF. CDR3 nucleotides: TGTGCCAGCAGCTTGTGGGGCAGCCGCTTAGATGAGCAGTTCTTC.

Here the CDR3 DNA reads TGTGCCAGCAGGGGGACAGGGGCGACCACAGATACGCAGTATTTT. This gives the protein CASRGTGATTDTQYF. The chain is built from TRBV2 and TRBJ2-3; 10 bases align to TRBD1. This CDR3 has 15 amino acids. J was trimmed by 2 bases and V by 6 bases; bases with no gene match: 5. Germline CDR1 reads SNHLY; CDR2 reads FYNNEI. Variable domain in full (rest from reference TRBV2 and TRBJ2-3): EPEVTQTPSHQVTQMGQEVILRCVPISNHLYFYWYRQILGQKVEFLVSFYNNEISEKSEIFDDQFSVERPDGSNFTLKIRSTKLEDSAMYFCASRGTGATTDTQYFGPGTRLTVL.

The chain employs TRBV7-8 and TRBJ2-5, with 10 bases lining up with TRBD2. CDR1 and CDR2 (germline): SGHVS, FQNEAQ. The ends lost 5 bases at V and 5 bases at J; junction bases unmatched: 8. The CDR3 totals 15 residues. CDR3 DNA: TGTGCCAGCAGCAGGAGCGGGAGGGCGTGGGAGACCCAGTACTTC. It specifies CASSRSGRAWETQYF.

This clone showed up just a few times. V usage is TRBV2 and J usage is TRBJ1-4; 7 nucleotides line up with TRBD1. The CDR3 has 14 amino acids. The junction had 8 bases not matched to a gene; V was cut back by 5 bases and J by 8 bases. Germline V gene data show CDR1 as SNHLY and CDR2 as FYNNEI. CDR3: CASSRQGMGEKLFF. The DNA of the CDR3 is TGTGCCAGCAGTCGACAGGGAATGGGCGAAAAACTGTTTTTT. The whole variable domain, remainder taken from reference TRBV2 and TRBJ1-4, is EPEVTQTPSHQVTQMGQEVILRCVPISNHLYFYWYRQILGQKVEFLVSFYNNEISEKSEIFDDQFSVERPDGSNFTLKIRSTKLEDSAMYFCASSRQGMGEKLFFGSGTQLSVL.

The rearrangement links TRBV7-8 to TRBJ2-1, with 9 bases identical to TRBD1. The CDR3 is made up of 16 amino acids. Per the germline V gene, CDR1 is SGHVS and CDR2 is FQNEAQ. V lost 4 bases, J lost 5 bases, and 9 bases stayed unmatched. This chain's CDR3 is CASSSPDRGYHNEQFF. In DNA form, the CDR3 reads TGTGCCAGCAGCTCACCGGACAGGGGCTACCACAATGAGCAGTTCTTC.

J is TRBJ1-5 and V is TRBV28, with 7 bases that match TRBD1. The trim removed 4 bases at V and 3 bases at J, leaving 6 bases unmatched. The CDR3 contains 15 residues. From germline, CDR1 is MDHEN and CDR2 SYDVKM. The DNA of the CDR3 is TGTGCCAGCAGTTCGGCAGGGGGAATCAATCAGCCCCAGCATTTT. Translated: CASSSAGGINQPQHF. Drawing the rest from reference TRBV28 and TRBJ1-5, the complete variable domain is DVKVTQSSRYLVKRTGEKVFLECVQDMDHENMFWYRQDPGLGLRLIYFSYDVKMKEKGDIPEGYSVSREKKERFSLILESASTNQTSMYLCASSSAGGINQPQHFGDGTRLSIL.

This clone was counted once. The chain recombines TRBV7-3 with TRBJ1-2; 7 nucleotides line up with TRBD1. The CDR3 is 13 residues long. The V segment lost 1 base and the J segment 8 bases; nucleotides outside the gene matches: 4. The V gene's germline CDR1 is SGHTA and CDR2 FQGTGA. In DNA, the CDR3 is TGTGCCAGCAGCTTAAGACAGGGTGGAGGCTACACCTTC. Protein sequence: CASSLRQGGGYTF. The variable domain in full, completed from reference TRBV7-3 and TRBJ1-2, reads GAGVSQTPSNKVTEKGKYVELRCDPISGHTALYWYRQSLGQGPEFLIYFQGTGAADDSGLPNDRFFAVRPEGSVSTLKIQRTERGDSAVYLCASSLRQGGGYTFGSGTRLTVV.

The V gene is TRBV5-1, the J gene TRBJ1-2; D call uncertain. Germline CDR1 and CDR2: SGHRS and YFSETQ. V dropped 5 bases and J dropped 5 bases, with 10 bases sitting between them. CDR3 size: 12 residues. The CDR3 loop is CASRMDGYGYTF. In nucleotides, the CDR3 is TGCGCCAGCAGGATGGACGGGTATGGCTACACCTTC.

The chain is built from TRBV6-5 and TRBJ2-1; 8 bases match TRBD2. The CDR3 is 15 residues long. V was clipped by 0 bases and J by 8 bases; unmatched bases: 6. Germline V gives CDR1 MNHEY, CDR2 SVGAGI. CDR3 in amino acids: CASSYSGLVRDEQFF. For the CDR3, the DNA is TGTGCCAGCAGTTACTCGGGACTAGTCCGCGATGAGCAGTTCTTC.

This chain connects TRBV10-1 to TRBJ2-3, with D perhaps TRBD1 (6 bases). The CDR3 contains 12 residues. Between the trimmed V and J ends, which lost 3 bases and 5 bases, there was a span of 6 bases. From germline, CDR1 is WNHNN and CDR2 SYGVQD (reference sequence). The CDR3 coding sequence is TGCGCCAGCAGTGAAGGGGGAGATACGCAGTATTTT. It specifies CASSEGGDTQYF.

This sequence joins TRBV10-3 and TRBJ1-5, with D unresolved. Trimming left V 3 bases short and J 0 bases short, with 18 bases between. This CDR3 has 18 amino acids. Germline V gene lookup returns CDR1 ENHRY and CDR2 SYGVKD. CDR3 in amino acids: CAISEQTPGLYSNQPQHF. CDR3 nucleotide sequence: TGTGCCATCAGTGAACAGACCCCAGGACTCTATAGCAATCAGCCCCAGCATTTT.

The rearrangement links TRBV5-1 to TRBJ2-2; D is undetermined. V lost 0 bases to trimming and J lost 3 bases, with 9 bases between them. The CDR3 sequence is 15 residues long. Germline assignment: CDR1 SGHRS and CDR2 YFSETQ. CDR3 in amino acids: CASSLEGWDTGELFF. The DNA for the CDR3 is TGCGCCAGCAGCTTGGAAGGGTGGGACACCGGGGAGCTGTTTTTT.

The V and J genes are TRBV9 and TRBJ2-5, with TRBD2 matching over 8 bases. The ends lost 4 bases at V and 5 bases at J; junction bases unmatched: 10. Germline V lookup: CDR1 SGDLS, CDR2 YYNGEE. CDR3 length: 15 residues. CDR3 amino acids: CASSIGGTSGETQYF. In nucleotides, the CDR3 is TGTGCCAGCAGCATAGGGGGAACTAGCGGTGAGACCCAGTACTTC.